This TCR beta chain was sequenced during a study of blood T cell repertoires in COVID-19. CDR1 LGHDT and CDR2 YNNKEL come from the germline V gene (reference sequence). V lost 4 bases, J lost 0 bases, and 11 bases lay in between. The CDR3 consists of 15 residues. Assay used: immunoSEQ multiplex PCR; TCRdb lists only in-frame clones, some missing. Of 120,000 or so clones listed, approximately 90% are singletons. The chain employs TRBV3-1 (or the pseudogene TRBV3-2) and TRBJ2-3; a possible D gene is TRBD2 (5 bases). The sample consisted of peripheral blood. The origin of this receptor is a human donor in a cohort sampled during active COVID-19. CDR3 amino acids: CASSPIASSTDTQYF. CDR3 in DNA: TGTGCCAGCAGCCCCATAGCGAGTAGCACAGATACGCAGTATTTT.